This T cell receptor (beta chain) was captured in a study of shared clonotypes between healthy human individuals. Study-wide context: A couple of women and a few men aged 18 to 49 made up the donors.

Germline CDR1 is SGHTA and CDR2 is FQGNSA. Trimming removed 5 bases from V and 1 base from J; junction bases left unmatched: 10. There are 16 residues in the CDR3. With respect to this clone: Its matching antigen is unknown.

The investigators split CD4+ cells into a CD45RA+ naive subset and a CD45RA-negative memory subset. Points from the study as a whole: Unshared clonotypes carried lower generation probabilities than those common to all four donors.

TCRdb keeps only in-frame clones here, not all; method: immunoSEQ multiplex PCR. The table lists over a million clones, more than 60% of them singletons. The sample was memory CD4+ T cells sorted from blood. The subset: CD45RA-negative fraction. The TCR was taken from a man aged 18 to 29 in good health. The chain has TRBV7-2 and TRBJ1-2; 7 nucleotides line up with TRBD1. CDR3 residues: CASSPDLQGSNYGYTF. The CDR3 DNA is TGTGCCAGCAGCCCGGACCTACAGGGGAGTAACTATGGCTACACCTTC.